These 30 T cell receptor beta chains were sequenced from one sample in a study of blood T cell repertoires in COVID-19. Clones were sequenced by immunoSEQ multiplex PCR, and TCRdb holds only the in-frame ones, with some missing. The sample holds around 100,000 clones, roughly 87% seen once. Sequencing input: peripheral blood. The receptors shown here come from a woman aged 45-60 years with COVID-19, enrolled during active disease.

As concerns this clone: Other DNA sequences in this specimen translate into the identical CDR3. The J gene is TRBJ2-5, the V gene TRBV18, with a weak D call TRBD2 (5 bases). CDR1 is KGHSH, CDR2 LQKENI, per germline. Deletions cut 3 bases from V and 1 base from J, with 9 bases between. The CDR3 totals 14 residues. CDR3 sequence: CASSPSLGQETQYF. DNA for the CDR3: TGTGCCAGCTCACCCTCACTAGGCCAAGAGACCCAGTACTTC.

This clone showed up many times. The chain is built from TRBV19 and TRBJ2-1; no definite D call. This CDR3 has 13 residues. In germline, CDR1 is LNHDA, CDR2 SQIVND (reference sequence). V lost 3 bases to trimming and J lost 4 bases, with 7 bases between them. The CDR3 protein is CASSMSLYNEQFF. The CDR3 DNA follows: TGTGCCAGTAGTATGAGTCTTTACAATGAGCAGTTCTTC.

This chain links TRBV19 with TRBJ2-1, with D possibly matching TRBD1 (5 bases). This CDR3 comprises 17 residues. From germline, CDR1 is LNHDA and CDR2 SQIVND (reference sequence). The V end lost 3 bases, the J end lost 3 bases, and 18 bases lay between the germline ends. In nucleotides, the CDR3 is TGTGCCAGTAGTATTTTATTTCGACAGTGGGGCTACAATGAGCAGTTCTTC. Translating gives CASSILFRQWGYNEQFF.

CDR3 region: CASSSDSPRRPRGYTF. CDR3 nucleotides: TGTGCCAGCAGTTCGGACAGCCCGCGCCGGCCCCGCGGCTACACCTTC. This chain joins TRBV6-2 or TRBV6-3 and TRBJ1-2; maybe TRBD1 (6 bases). CDR1 is MNHEY, CDR2 SVGEGT, per germline. V was pared by 4 bases and J by 8 bases, with 23 bases between. The CDR3 covers 16 residues.

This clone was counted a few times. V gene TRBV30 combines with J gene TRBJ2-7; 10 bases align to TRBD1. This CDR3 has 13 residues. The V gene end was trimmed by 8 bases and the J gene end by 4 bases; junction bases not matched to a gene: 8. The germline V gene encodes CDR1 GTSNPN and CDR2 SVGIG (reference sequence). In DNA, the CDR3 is TGTGCCGGCCACCGGGACAGGGGTTACGAGCAGTACTTC. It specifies CAGHRDRGYEQYF.

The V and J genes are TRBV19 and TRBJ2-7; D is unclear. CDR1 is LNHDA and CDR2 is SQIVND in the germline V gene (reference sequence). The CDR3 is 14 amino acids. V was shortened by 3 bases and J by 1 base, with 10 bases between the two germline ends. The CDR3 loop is CASSMSQVSYEQYF. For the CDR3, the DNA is TGTGCCAGTAGTATGAGTCAGGTTTCCTACGAGCAGTACTTC.

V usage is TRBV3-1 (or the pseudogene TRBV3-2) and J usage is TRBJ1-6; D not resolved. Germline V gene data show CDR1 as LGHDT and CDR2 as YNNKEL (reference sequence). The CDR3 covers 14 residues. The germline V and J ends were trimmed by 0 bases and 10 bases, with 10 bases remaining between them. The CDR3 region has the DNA TGTGCCAGCAGCCAAGAGTCCAACAGCTCACCCCTCCACTTT. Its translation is CASSQESNSSPLHF.

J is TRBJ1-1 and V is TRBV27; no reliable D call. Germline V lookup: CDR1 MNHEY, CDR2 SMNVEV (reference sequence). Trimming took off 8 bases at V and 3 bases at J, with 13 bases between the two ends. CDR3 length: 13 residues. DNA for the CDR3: TGTGCCAGCGCCCTCGGGGTTTACACTGAAGCTTTCTTT. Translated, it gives CASALGVYTEAFF.

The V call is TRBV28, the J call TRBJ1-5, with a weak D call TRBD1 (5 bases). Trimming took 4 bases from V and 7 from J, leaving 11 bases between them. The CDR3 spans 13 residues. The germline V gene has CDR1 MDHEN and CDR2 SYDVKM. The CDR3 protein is CASSWGAKQPQHF. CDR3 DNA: TGTGCCAGCAGTTGGGGCGCGAAGCAGCCCCAGCATTTT.

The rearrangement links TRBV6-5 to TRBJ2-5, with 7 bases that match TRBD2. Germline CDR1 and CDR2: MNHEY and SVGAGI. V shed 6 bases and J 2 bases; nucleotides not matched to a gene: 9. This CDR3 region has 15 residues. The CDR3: CASRKPGGLQETQYF. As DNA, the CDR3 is TGTGCCAGCAGAAAACCCGGGGGGTTACAAGAGACCCAGTACTTC.

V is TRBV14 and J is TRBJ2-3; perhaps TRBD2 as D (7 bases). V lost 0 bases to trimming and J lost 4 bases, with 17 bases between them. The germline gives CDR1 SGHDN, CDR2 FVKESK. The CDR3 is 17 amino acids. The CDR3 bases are TGTGCCAGCAGCCAAGATCGCGGGGGCGGGGCCGCAGATACGCAGTATTTT. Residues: CASSQDRGGGAADTQYF.

CDR3 sequence: CASSSLDWGGGNEQFF. CDR3 coding DNA: TGTGCCAGCAGCTCCTTGGACTGGGGCGGGGGGAATGAGCAGTTCTTC. The rearrangement uses TRBV5-4 and TRBJ2-1; 8 bases match TRBD2. The germline V gene encodes CDR1 SGHNT and CDR2 YYREEE (reference sequence). The CDR3 length is 16 residues. Germline trimming cut 3 bases from V and 7 bases from J; bases unmatched to any gene: 12.

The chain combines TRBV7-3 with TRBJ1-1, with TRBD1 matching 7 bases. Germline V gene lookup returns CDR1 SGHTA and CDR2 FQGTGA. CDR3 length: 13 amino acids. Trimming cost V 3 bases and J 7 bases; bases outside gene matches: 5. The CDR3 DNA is TGTGCCAGCAGCTTTAGAGACAGGGATGAAGCTTTCTTT. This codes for CASSFRDRDEAFF.

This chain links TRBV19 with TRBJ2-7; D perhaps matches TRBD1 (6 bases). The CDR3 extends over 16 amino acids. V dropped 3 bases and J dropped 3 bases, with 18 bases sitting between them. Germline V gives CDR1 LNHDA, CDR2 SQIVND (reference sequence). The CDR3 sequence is CASSISYVTGYYEQYF. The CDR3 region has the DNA TGTGCCAGTAGTATCAGTTACGTGACAGGTTACTACGAGCAGTACTTC.

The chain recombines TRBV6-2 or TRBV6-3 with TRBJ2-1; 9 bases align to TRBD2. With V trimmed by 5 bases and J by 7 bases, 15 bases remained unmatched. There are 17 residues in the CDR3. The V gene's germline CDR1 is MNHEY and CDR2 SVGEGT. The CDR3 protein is CASSPWTLAGGNNEQFF. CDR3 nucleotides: TGTGCCAGCAGTCCATGGACTCTGGCGGGGGGGAATAATGAGCAGTTCTTC.

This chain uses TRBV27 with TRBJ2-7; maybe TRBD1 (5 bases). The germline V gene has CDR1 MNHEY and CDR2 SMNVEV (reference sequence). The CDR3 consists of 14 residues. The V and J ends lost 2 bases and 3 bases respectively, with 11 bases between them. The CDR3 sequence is CASSLKGSIYEQYF. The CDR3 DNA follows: TGTGCCAGCAGTTTAAAGGGGTCAATCTACGAGCAGTACTTC.

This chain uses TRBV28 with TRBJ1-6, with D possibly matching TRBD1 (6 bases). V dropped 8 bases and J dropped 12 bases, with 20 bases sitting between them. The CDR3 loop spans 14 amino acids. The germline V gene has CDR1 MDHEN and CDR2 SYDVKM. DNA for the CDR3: TGTGCCAGCTTACCTACGACGGAAGGGGGACCCCTCCACTTT. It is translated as CASLPTTEGGPLHF.

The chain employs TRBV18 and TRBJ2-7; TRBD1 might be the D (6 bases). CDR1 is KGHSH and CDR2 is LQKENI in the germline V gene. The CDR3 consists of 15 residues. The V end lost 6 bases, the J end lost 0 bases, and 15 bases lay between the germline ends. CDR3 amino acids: CASSPVGTSSYEQYF. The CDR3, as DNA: TGTGCCAGCTCCCCCGTAGGGACAAGCTCCTACGAGCAGTACTTC.

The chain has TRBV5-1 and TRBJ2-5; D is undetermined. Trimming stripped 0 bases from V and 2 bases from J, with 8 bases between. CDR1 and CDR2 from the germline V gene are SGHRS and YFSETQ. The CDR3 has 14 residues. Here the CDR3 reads CASSLGRVQETQYF. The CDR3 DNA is TGCGCCAGCAGCTTGGGCCGGGTACAAGAGACCCAGTACTTC. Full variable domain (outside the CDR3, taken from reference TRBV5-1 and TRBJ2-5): KAGVTQTPRYLIKTRGQQVTLSCSPISGHRSVSWYQQTPGQGLQFLFEYFSETQRNKGNFPGRFSGRQFSNSRSEMNVSTLELGDSALYLCASSLGRVQETQYFGPGTRLLVL.

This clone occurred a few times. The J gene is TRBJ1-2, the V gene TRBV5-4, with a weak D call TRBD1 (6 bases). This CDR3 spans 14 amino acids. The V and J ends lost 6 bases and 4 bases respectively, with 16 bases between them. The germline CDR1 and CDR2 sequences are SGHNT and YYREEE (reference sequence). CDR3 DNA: TGTGCCAGCATGATGGACAGTCGACCCTATGGCTACACCTTC. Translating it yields CASMMDSRPYGYTF.

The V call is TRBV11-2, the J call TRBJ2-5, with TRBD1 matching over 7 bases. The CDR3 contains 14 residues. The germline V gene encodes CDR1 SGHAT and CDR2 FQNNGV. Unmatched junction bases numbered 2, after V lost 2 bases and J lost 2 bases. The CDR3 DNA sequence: TGTGCCAGCAGCTTAAGGGGACAGCAAGAGACCCAGTACTTC. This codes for CASSLRGQQETQYF. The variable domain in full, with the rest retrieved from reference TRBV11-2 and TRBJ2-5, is EAGVAQSPRYKIIEKRQSVAFWCNPISGHATLYWYQQILGQGPKLLIQFQNNGVVDDSQLPKDRFSAERLKGVDSTLKIQPAKLEDSAVYLCASSLRGQQETQYFGPGTRLLVL.

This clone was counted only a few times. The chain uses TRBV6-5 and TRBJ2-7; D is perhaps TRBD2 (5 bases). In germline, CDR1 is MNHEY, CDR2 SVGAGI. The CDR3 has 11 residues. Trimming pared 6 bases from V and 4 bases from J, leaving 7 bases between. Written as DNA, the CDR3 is TGTGCCAGCAGCCGACTATACGAGCAGTACTTC. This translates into CASSRLYEQYF.

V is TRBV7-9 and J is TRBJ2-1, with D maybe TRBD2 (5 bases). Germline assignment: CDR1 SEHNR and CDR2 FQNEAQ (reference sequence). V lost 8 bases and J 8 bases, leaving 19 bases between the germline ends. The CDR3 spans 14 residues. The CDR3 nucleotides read TGTGCCAGCGGAACTCCGGGGTTAATTTATGAGCAGTTCTTC. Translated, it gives CASGTPGLIYEQFF.

In DNA form, the CDR3 reads TGTGCCAGCAGCCAAGATCGTACGGAGGGGGAGACCCAGTACTTC. It translates to CASSQDRTEGETQYF. V usage is TRBV4-2 and J usage is TRBJ2-5; tentatively, D is TRBD2 (6 bases). The ends were cut back, 0 bases at V and 5 bases at J, with 13 bases in the middle. From germline, CDR1 is LGHNA and CDR2 YNFKEQ. The CDR3 totals 15 residues.

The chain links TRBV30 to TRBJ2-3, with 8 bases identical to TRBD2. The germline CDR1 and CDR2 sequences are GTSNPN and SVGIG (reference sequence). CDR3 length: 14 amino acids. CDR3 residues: CAHRGAGVGDTQYF. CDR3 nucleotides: TGTGCTCACCGGGGAGCGGGGGTGGGAGATACGCAGTATTTT. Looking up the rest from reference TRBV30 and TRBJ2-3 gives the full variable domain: SQTIHQWPATLVQPVGSPLSLECTVEGTSNPNLYWYRQAAGRGLQLLFYSVGIGQISSEVPQNLSASRPQDRQFILSSKKLLLSDSGFYLCAHRGAGVGDTQYFGPGTRLTVL.

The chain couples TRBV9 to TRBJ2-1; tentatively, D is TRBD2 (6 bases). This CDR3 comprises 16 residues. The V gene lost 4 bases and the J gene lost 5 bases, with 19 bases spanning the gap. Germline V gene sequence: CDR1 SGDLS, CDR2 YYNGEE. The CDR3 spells CASSTSGTGAHNEQFF. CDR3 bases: TGTGCCAGCAGCACCTCCGGGACTGGAGCCCACAATGAGCAGTTCTTC. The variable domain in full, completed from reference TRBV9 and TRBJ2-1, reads DSGVTQTPKHLITATGQRVTLRCSPRSGDLSVYWYQQSLDQGLQFLIQYYNGEERAKGNILERFSAQQFPDLHSELNLSSLELGDSALYFCASSTSGTGAHNEQFFGPGTRLTVL.

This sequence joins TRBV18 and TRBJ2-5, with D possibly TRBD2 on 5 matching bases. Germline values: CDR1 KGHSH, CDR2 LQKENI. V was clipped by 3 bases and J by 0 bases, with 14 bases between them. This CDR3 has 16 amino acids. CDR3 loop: CASSPAATGNQETQYF. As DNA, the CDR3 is TGTGCCAGCTCACCCGCCGCGACGGGGAACCAAGAGACCCAGTACTTC. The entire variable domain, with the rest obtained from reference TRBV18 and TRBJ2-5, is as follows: NAGVMQNPRHLVRRRGQEARLRCSPMKGHSHVYWYRQLPEEGLKFMVYLQKENIIDESGMPKERFSAEFPKEGPSILRIQQVVRGDSAAYFCASSPAATGNQETQYFGPGTRLLVL.

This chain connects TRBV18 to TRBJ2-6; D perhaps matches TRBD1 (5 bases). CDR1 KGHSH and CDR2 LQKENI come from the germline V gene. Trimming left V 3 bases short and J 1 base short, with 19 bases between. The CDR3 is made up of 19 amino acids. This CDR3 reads CASSPLPLGAVSGANVLTF. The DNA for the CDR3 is TGTGCCAGCTCACCCCTCCCATTAGGGGCGGTTTCTGGGGCCAACGTCCTGACTTTC.

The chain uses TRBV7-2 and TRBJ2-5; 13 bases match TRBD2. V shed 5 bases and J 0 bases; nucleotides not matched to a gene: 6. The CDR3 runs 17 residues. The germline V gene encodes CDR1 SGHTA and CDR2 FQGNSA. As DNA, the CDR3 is TGTGCCAGCAGCCTCGGGACTAGCGGGGCCCACCAAGAGACCCAGTACTTC. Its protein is CASSLGTSGAHQETQYF.

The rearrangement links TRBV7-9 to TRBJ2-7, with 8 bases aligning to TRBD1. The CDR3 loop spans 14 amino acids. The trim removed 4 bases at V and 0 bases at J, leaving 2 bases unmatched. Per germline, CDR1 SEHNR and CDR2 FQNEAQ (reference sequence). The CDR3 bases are TGTGCCAGCAGCTCGGACAGGGACTCCTACGAGCAGTACTTC. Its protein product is CASSSDRDSYEQYF. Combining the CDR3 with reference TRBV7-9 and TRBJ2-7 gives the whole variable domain DTGVSQNPRHKITKRGQNVTFRCDPISEHNRLYWYRQTLGQGPEFLTYFQNEAQLEKSRLLSDRFSAERPKGSFSTLEIQRTEQGDSAMYLCASSSDRDSYEQYFGPGTRLTVT.